These T cell receptor beta chains were read from a single sample in a study of T-cell reconstitution after alpha-beta-depleted transplantation in children. TCRdb passed the PCR reads through MiXCR, listing each CDR3 protein once. The data hold about 250,000 distinct CDR3 sequences, with roughly 25% observed a single time. This specimen was PBMCs, mostly from graft donor cells, taken 360 days after TCRalphabeta/CD19-depleted stem cell transplant. The source is a female patient aged 2 to 10 who had a stem cell transplant for congenital amegakaryocytic thrombocytopenia, so the T cells may come from the graft donor. Each CDR3 is given with its conserved first and last residue. D genes are given only for firm matches. Size values are once, few and many counts, or a class for expanded clones, and some rows have none.

j_call: TRBJ2-5; d_call: TRBD2; v_call: TRBV4-1; clone_size: few; cdr3_nt: TGCGCCAGCAGCCAAGATACGGGACTAGCGGGACCAGAGACCCAGTACTTC; cdr3_aa: CASSQDTGLAGPETQYF
j_call: TRBJ1-1; d_call: -; v_call: TRBV7-6; clone_size: -; cdr3_nt: TGTGCCAGCAGCTTAGAACGGGGAAGAAGGACTGAAGCTTTCTTT; cdr3_aa: CASSLERGRRTEAFF
j_call: TRBJ1-1; d_call: TRBD1; v_call: TRBV29-1; clone_size: -; cdr3_nt: TGCAGCGTTGGAAACAGGGGGACTGAAGCTTTCTTT; cdr3_aa: CSVGNRGTEAFF
j_call: TRBJ2-7; d_call: TRBD2; v_call: TRBV7-9; clone_size: -; cdr3_nt: TGTGCCAGCAGCCTATACCAGGGACTAGCGTTTTACGAGCAGTACTTC; cdr3_aa: CASSLYQGLAFYEQYF
j_call: TRBJ1-4; d_call: -; v_call: TRBV4-3; clone_size: -; cdr3_nt: TGCGCCAGCAGCCAAGGTGACCTAATCAATGAAAAACTGTTTTTT; cdr3_aa: CASSQGDLINEKLFF
j_call: TRBJ1-4; d_call: -; v_call: TRBV6-2/TRBV6-3; clone_size: once; cdr3_nt: TGTGCCAGCAGTTATCGCCCAGGGGCAGCCTTTAATGAAAAACTGTTTTTT; cdr3_aa: CASSYRPGAAFNEKLFF
j_call: TRBJ2-2; d_call: -; v_call: TRBV2; clone_size: many; cdr3_nt: TGTGCCAGCTCTCCATCGGGACGTAAGAACACCGGGGAGCTGTTTTTT; cdr3_aa: CASSPSGRKNTGELFF
j_call: TRBJ1-5; d_call: -; v_call: TRBV28; clone_size: few; cdr3_nt: TGTGCCAGCAGTTTATATGGGAGGGATAATCAGCCCCAGCATTTT; cdr3_aa: CASSLYGRDNQPQHF
j_call: TRBJ1-6; d_call: TRBD1; v_call: TRBV4-1; clone_size: few; cdr3_nt: TGCGCCAGCAGCCCGCAGGGGACAGAATATAATTCACCCCTCCACTTT; cdr3_aa: CASSPQGTEYNSPLHF
j_call: TRBJ1-4; d_call: TRBD1; v_call: TRBV11-2; clone_size: few; cdr3_nt: TGTGCCAGCAGCCGGGACAGGGGGCGGCGGTTTAGGCTGTTTTTT; cdr3_aa: CASSRDRGRRFRLFF
j_call: TRBJ1-2; d_call: -; v_call: TRBV20-1; clone_size: -; cdr3_nt: TGCAGTGCTAGGGGACTCGGCTACACCTTC; cdr3_aa: CSARGLGYTF
j_call: TRBJ2-2; d_call: -; v_call: TRBV12-3/TRBV12-4; clone_size: few; cdr3_nt: TGTGCCAGCAGTTTATCCTACGGCGGGAACACCGGGGAGCTGTTTTTT; cdr3_aa: CASSLSYGGNTGELFF
j_call: TRBJ1-3; d_call: -; v_call: TRBV3-1; clone_size: -; cdr3_nt: TGTGCCAGCAGCCCCTACCCCCTAGAAGTTCCTGGAAACACCATATATTTT; cdr3_aa: CASSPYPLEVPGNTIYF
j_call: TRBJ2-2; d_call: -; v_call: TRBV7-2; clone_size: few; cdr3_nt: TGTGCCAGCAGCCCGAGGGAGTCCACGAACACCGGGGAGCTGTTTTTT; cdr3_aa: CASSPRESTNTGELFF
j_call: TRBJ1-1; d_call: TRBD1; v_call: TRBV3-1; clone_size: -; cdr3_nt: TGTGCCAGCAGCCAATACTGGGGGACAGGGGGCGCGTGGGCTTTCTTT; cdr3_aa: CASSQYWGTGGAWAFF
j_call: TRBJ1-1; d_call: -; v_call: TRBV20-1; clone_size: once; cdr3_nt: TGCAGTGCTCCGACCGGGGAATACACTGAAGCTTTCTTT; cdr3_aa: CSAPTGEYTEAFF
j_call: TRBJ1-2; d_call: -; v_call: TRBV29-1; clone_size: -; cdr3_nt: TGCAGCGTTGAAGTATGGACACAACAAGGCTATGGCTACACCTTC; cdr3_aa: CSVEVWTQQGYGYTF
j_call: TRBJ2-2; d_call: -; v_call: TRBV27; clone_size: few; cdr3_nt: TGTGCCAGCAAGATAGGGTCGAACACCGGGGAGCTGTTTTTT; cdr3_aa: CASKIGSNTGELFF
j_call: TRBJ2-2; d_call: TRBD2; v_call: TRBV28; clone_size: -; cdr3_nt: TGTGCCAGCAGTTTTGGGAGCGGTGGGACTAGCGGGAGACCCGGGGAGCTGTTTTTT; cdr3_aa: CASSFGSGGTSGRPGELFF
j_call: TRBJ2-2; d_call: -; v_call: TRBV5-1; clone_size: -; cdr3_nt: TGCGCCAGCAACATAGCCGGGGAGCTGTTTTTT; cdr3_aa: CASNIAGELFF
j_call: TRBJ1-5; d_call: TRBD1; v_call: TRBV10-3; clone_size: -; cdr3_nt: TGTACCATCAGTTCGGACAGGCCCGGACCCCAGCATTTT; cdr3_aa: CTISSDRPGPQHF
j_call: TRBJ1-1; d_call: -; v_call: TRBV12-3/TRBV12-4; clone_size: few; cdr3_nt: TGTGCCAGCAGTTTACCCACCGGGCCAACGAACACTGAAGCTTTCTTT; cdr3_aa: CASSLPTGPTNTEAFF
j_call: TRBJ2-2; d_call: -; v_call: TRBV4-2; clone_size: few; cdr3_nt: TGTGCCAGCAGCCAAGAGGGGGCGGGGGCGAACACCGGGGAGCTGTTTTTT; cdr3_aa: CASSQEGAGANTGELFF